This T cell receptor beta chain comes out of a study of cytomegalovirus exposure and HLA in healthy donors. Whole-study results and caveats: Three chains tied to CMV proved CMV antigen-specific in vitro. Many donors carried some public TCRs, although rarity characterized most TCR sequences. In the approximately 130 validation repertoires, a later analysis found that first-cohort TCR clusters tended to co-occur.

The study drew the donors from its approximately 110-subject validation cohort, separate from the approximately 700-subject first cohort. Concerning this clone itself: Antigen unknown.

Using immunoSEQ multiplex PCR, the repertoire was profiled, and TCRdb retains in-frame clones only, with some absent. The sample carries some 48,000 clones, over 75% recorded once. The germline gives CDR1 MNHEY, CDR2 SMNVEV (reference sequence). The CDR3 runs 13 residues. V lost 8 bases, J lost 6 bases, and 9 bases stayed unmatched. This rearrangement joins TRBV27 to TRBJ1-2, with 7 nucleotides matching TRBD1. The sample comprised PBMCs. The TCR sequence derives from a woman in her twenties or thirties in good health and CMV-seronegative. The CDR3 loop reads CASFTTGAHGYTF. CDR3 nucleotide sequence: TGTGCCAGCTTTACAACAGGGGCACATGGCTACACCTTC.